The entry below gives a single T cell receptor beta chain sequence along with its context. In the original analysis: Estimates of nucleated cell counts were drawn from the amplification of reference gene primers. Sequencing used immunoSEQ multiplex PCR; TCRdb keeps in-frame clones, though not all of them. V, J and clone size derive from that table, while D and trimming were established from the DNA sequence. The sample includes about 86,000 clones, around 85% of them seen just once. These data originate in a study of blood T cell repertoires in COVID-19. The overall study: Acute and convalescent COVID-19 specimens originated in the United States, Italy and Spain. Sources were T cells, B-cell-depleted T cells, or PBMCs; the material itself was cDNA or gDNA.

With V trimmed by 2 bases and J by 5 bases, 10 bases remained unmatched. The CDR3 spans 16 residues. The germline V gene has CDR1 KGHDR and CDR2 SFDVKD. The sequenced material came from peripheral blood. This clonotype was obtained from a man aged 45-65 years with acute or convalescent COVID-19. The chain has TRBV24-1 and TRBJ2-5; 7 bases map to TRBD1. The CDR3 spells CATSDSGGSQYETQYF. The CDR3 bases are TGTGCCACCAGTGATTCAGGGGGAAGTCAGTATGAGACCCAGTACTTC.